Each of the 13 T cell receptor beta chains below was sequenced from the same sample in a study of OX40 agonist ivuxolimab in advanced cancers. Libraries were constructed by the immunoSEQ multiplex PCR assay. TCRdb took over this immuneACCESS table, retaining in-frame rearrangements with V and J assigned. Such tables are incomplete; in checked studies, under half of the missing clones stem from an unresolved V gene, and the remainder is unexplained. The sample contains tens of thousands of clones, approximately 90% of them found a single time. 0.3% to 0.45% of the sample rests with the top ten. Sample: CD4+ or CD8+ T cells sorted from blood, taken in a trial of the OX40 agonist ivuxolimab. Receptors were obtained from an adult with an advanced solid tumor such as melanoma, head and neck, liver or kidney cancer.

The CDR3 DNA sequence: TGTGCCAGCACACCACTAGCGGGGTGGGAGACCCAGTACTTC. Protein product: CASTPLAGWETQYF. J is TRBJ2-5 and V is TRBV6-1, with 10 nucleotides matching TRBD2. Losses at the gene ends were 7 bases for V and 5 bases for J; bases not matched to a gene: 7. The germline V gene encodes CDR1 MNHNS and CDR2 SASEGT. This CDR3 has 14 residues.

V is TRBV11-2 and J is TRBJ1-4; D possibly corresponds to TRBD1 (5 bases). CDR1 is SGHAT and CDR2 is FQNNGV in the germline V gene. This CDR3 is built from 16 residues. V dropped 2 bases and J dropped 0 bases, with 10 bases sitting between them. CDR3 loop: CASSLHQGATNEKLFF. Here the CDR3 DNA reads TGTGCCAGCAGCTTACATCAGGGAGCAACTAATGAAAAACTGTTTTTT.

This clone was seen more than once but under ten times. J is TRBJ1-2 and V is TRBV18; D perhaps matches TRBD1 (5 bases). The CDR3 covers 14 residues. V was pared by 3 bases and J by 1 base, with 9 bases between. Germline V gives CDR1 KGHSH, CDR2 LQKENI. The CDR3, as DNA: TGTGCCAGCTCACCCCAGGGTTTTAACTATGGCTACACCTTC. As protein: CASSPQGFNYGYTF.

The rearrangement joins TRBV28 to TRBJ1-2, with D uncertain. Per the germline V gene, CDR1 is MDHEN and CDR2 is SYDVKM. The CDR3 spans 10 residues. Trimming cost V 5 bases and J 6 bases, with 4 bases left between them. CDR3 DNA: TGTGCCAGCAGTGGGGATGGCTACACCTTC. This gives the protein CASSGDGYTF.

CDR3 amino acids: CASSHLRDRGFRGYTF. For the CDR3, the DNA is TGCGCCAGCAGCCATCTCCGGGACAGGGGATTTCGGGGCTACACCTTC. The chain is built from TRBV4-1 and TRBJ1-2; 10 positions match TRBD1. The junction had 12 bases not matched to a gene; V was cut back by 3 bases and J by 8 bases. The CDR3 spans 16 residues. Germline CDR1 is MGHRA and CDR2 is YSYEKL.

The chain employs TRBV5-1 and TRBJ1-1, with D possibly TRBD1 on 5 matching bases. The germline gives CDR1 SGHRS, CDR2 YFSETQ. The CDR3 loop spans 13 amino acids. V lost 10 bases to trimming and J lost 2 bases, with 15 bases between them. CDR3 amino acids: CASGGDSNTEAFF. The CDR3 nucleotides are TGCGCCTCCGGCGGGGACTCTAACACTGAAGCTTTCTTT. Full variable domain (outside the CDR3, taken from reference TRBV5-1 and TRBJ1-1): KAGVTQTPRYLIKTRGQQVTLSCSPISGHRSVSWYQQTPGQGLQFLFEYFSETQRNKGNFPGRFSGRQFSNSRSEMNVSTLELGDSALYLCASGGDSNTEAFFGQGTRLTVV.

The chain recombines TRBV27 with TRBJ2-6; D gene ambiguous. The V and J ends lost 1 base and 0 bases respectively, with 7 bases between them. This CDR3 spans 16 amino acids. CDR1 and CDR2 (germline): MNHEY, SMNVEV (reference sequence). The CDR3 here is CASSLWGLSGANVLTF. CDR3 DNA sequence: TGTGCCAGCAGTTTATGGGGTCTCTCTGGGGCCAACGTCCTGACTTTC.

The CDR3, as DNA: TGTGCCAGCTCACCGGGAGGGTATAGCAATCAGCCCCAGCATTTT. It encodes CASSPGGYSNQPQHF. V and J are TRBV18 and TRBJ1-5; no firm D call. Germline CDR1 reads KGHSH; CDR2 reads LQKENI. The CDR3 runs 15 residues. Trimming left V 3 bases short and J 0 bases short, with 9 bases between.

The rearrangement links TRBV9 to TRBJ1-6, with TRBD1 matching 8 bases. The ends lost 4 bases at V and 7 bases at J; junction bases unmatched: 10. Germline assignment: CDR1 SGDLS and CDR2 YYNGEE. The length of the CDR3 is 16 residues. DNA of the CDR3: TGTGCCAGCAGCCAAACAGGGACAGGAGGGAATTCACCCCTCCACTTT. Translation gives CASSQTGTGGNSPLHF.

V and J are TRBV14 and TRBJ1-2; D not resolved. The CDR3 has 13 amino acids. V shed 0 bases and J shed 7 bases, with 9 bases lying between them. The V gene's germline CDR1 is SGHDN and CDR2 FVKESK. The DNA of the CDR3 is TGTGCCAGCAGCCAAGACGTCGTAGGTGGCTACACCTTC. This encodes CASSQDVVGGYTF.

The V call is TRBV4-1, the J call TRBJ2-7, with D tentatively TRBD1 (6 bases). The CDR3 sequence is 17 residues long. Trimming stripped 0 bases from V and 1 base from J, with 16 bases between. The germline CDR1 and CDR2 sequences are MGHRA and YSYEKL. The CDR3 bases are TGCGCCAGCAGCCAAGACCCCCCGACAGGCCATTCCTACGAGCAGTACTTC. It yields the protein CASSQDPPTGHSYEQYF.

CDR3 nucleotide sequence: TGTGCCAGCAGCCCCGACTCCTTTCAGTCCCTGCTCCAGTACTTC. Amino acids: CASSPDSFQSLLQYF. This chain joins TRBV7-6 and TRBJ2-5; no clear D gene. This CDR3 is 15 amino acids long. Trimming removed 5 bases at V and 10 bases at J, with 23 bases between. The germline gives CDR1 SGHVS, CDR2 FNYEAQ.

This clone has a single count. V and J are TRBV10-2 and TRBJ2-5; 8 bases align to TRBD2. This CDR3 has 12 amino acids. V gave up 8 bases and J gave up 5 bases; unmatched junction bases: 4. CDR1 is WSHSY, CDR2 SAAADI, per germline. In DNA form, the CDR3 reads TGCGCCAGCTCAGCGGGAGTGGAGACCCAGTACTTC. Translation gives CASSAGVETQYF.